These 25 T cell receptor beta chains came from one sample sequenced in a study of T cell changes during pregnancy in multiple sclerosis. The repertoire was sequenced with immunoSEQ multiplex PCR; TCRdb's copy has only in-frame clones and lacks some. Of approximately 87,000 clones in the sample, about nine tenths are singletons; the top ten hold 0.45% to 0.6%. The input for sequencing was CD4+ T cells from peripheral blood mononuclear cells, taken in the second trimester of pregnancy. The receptors come from a female donor with multiple sclerosis, enrolled in a pregnancy study.

The V call is TRBV6-5, the J call TRBJ1-2; 7 nucleotides line up with TRBD1. The trim removed 6 bases at V and 4 bases at J, leaving 11 bases unmatched. The CDR3 has 15 residues. The germline gives CDR1 MNHEY, CDR2 SVGAGI. The CDR3 nucleotides read TGTGCCAGCAGGAAATATAGGGGGCCCATCTATGGCTACACCTTC. Its translation: CASRKYRGPIYGYTF.

This rearrangement joins TRBV14 to TRBJ2-7; D gene ambiguous. From germline, CDR1 is SGHDN and CDR2 FVKESK. V was clipped by 2 bases and J by 8 bases, with 13 bases between them. The CDR3 extends over 13 amino acids. CDR3 region: CASSQQQNTKQYF. The CDR3 nucleotides read TGTGCCAGCAGCCAACAACAGAATACAAAGCAGTACTTC.

The chain recombines TRBV6-4 with TRBJ2-1, with 11 bases that match TRBD2. CDR3 length: 20 amino acids. J was trimmed by 1 base and V by 0 bases; bases with no gene match: 11. Germline V lookup: CDR1 MRHNA, CDR2 SNTAGT. The CDR3 sequence: CASSDSPLAGGQGSYNEQFF. In DNA, the CDR3 is TGTGCCAGCAGTGACTCACCCCTAGCGGGGGGTCAAGGTTCCTACAATGAGCAGTTCTTC.

V is TRBV5-1 and J is TRBJ1-1; D is perhaps TRBD1 (6 bases). Trimming took off 7 bases at V and 2 bases at J, with 12 bases between the two ends. The CDR3 has 13 residues. Germline V gene lookup returns CDR1 SGHRS and CDR2 YFSETQ. In nucleotides, the CDR3 is TGCGCCAGCCGTACGGGGGGCAACACTGAAGCTTTCTTT. Translated, it gives CASRTGGNTEAFF.

The chain carries TRBV2 and TRBJ2-1; 8 bases are a match to TRBD2. The germline V gene has CDR1 SNHLY and CDR2 FYNNEI. CDR3 length: 15 residues. V dropped 5 bases and J dropped 6; count of bases not matched to a gene: 9. The CDR3 is CASSKPGLGTNEQFF. CDR3 coding DNA: TGTGCCAGCAGTAAACCGGGACTAGGGACCAATGAGCAGTTCTTC.

The table lists this clone with a few counts. Here the CDR3 DNA reads TGTGCCCTCGACGGAGGGGAGGCACTGCAGTACGAGCAGTACTTC. Its translation: CALDGGEALQYEQYF. The chain combines TRBV27 with TRBJ2-7, with a possible D match to TRBD2 (6 bases). The germline V gene has CDR1 MNHEY and CDR2 SMNVEV (reference sequence). The germline V and J ends were trimmed by 11 bases and 4 bases, with 24 bases remaining between them. This CDR3 is built from 15 residues.

The chain joins TRBV5-1 to TRBJ2-7; D call uncertain. Trimming removed 5 bases at V and 7 bases at J, with 22 bases between. From germline, CDR1 is SGHRS and CDR2 YFSETQ. This CDR3 spans 15 amino acids. In DNA form, the CDR3 reads TGCGCCAGCAGAGAAGCGCTGACGGAGACCCGGGAGCAGTACTTC. Encoded protein: CASREALTETREQYF.

The chain recombines TRBV5-4 with TRBJ2-2, with 8 bases lining up with TRBD1. CDR1 SGHNT and CDR2 YYREEE come from the germline V gene (reference sequence). CDR3 size: 15 residues. After removal of 5 bases from V and 4 bases from J, the junction contained 7 bases not matched to a gene. The CDR3 loop is CASRWTGKSTGELFF. DNA of the CDR3: TGTGCCAGCAGATGGACAGGGAAGTCCACCGGGGAGCTGTTTTTT. Drawing the rest from reference TRBV5-4 and TRBJ2-2, the complete variable domain is ETGVTQSPTHLIKTRGQQVTLRCSSQSGHNTVSWYQQALGQGPQFIFQYYREEENGRGNFPPRFSGLQFPNYSSELNVNALELDDSALYLCASRWTGKSTGELFFGEGSRLTVL.

The V and J genes are TRBV18 and TRBJ2-5; 7 bases line up with TRBD2. Trimming removed 3 bases from V and 2 bases from J; junction bases left unmatched: 15. Germline V gene lookup returns CDR1 KGHSH and CDR2 LQKENI. This CDR3 spans 18 amino acids. The CDR3 DNA reads TGTGCCAGCTCACCCCTGGGAGGGACGACGAACGATCAAGAGACCCAGTACTTC. This codes for CASSPLGGTTNDQETQYF.

The CDR3 region has the DNA TGTGCCAGTAGTACGAACAGGATGGATTCACCCCTCCACTTT. Translation: CASSTNRMDSPLHF. J is TRBJ1-6 and V is TRBV19; tentative D call: TRBD1 (5 bases). This CDR3 contains 14 residues. Trimming took 4 bases from V and 8 from J, leaving 12 bases between them. The germline gives CDR1 LNHDA, CDR2 SQIVND (reference sequence). Based on the CDR3 plus reference TRBV19 and TRBJ1-6, the full variable domain is DGGITQSPKYLFRKEGQNVTLSCEQNLNHDAMYWYRQDPGQGLRLIYYSQIVNDFQKGDIAEGYSVSREKKESFPLTVTSAQKNPTAFYLCASSTNRMDSPLHFGNGTRLTVT.

The chain recombines TRBV19 with TRBJ1-6; 8 nucleotides line up with TRBD1. This CDR3 spans 16 amino acids. The germline CDR1 and CDR2 sequences are LNHDA and SQIVND (reference sequence). V was pared by 3 bases and J by 6 bases, with 7 bases of the junction left unmatched. CDR3 in DNA: TGTGCCAGTAGTATCCCACGAACAGGGGGTAATTCACCCCTCCACTTT. The encoded protein is CASSIPRTGGNSPLHF. The variable domain in full, with the rest retrieved from reference TRBV19 and TRBJ1-6, is DGGITQSPKYLFRKEGQNVTLSCEQNLNHDAMYWYRQDPGQGLRLIYYSQIVNDFQKGDIAEGYSVSREKKESFPLTVTSAQKNPTAFYLCASSIPRTGGNSPLHFGNGTRLTVT.

The chain recombines TRBV5-1 with TRBJ2-1; 11 nucleotides match TRBD2. Per the germline V gene, CDR1 is SGHRS and CDR2 is YFSETQ. V was clipped by 4 bases and J by 1 base; unmatched bases: 4. The CDR3 runs 16 residues. The CDR3 DNA is TGCGCCAGCAGCCGCCTAGCGGGGGGATCCTACAATGAGCAGTTCTTC. Amino acids: CASSRLAGGSYNEQFF.

The chain recombines TRBV25-1 with TRBJ1-2; D uncertain. Germline V lookup: CDR1 MGHDK, CDR2 SYGVNS. Trimming took 3 bases from V and 6 from J, leaving 8 bases between them. The CDR3 runs 12 residues. The CDR3 DNA follows: TGTGCCAGCAGTGAGGCGGGGAATGGCTACACCTTC. It is translated as CASSEAGNGYTF.

V is TRBV9 and J is TRBJ2-3, with a weak D call TRBD1 (6 bases). This CDR3 has 15 residues. Germline assignment: CDR1 SGDLS and CDR2 YYNGEE. V lost 0 bases to trimming and J lost 3 bases, with 11 bases between them. CDR3 in DNA: TGTGCCAGCAGCGTAGTAGGGGGAACGACAGATACGCAGTATTTT. Encoded protein: CASSVVGGTTDTQYF.

This chain connects TRBV6-5 to TRBJ1-1; 10 bases fit TRBD1. This CDR3 spans 14 amino acids. Germline-derived CDR1 and CDR2 are MNHEY and SVGAGI. The junction had 5 bases not matched to a gene; V was cut back by 6 bases and J by 4 bases. CDR3 sequence: CASSPGQGITEAFF. The CDR3 DNA sequence: TGTGCCAGCAGCCCGGGACAGGGGATCACTGAAGCTTTCTTT.

For this clone: The sample holds other DNA sequences that translate to the same CDR3. The chain recombines TRBV4-3 with TRBJ1-1; perhaps TRBD1 as D (5 bases). Between the trimmed V and J ends, which lost 0 bases and 4 bases, there was a span of 9 bases. CDR1 is LGHNA and CDR2 is YSLEER in the germline V gene. The CDR3 covers 14 residues. The CDR3 region has the DNA TGCGCCAGCAGCCAAGATGGGAGGGGCACTGAAGCTTTCTTT. Translation gives CASSQDGRGTEAFF.

V gene TRBV10-3 combines with J gene TRBJ2-3, with TRBD2 as a possible D gene (6 bases). Germline V CDR1 and CDR2: ENHRY, SYGVKD. Trimming left V 8 bases short and J 4 bases short, with 13 bases between. The CDR3 runs to 13 residues. The CDR3 is CAIGPGVPDTQYF. In DNA, the CDR3 is TGTGCCATCGGTCCGGGAGTTCCAGATACGCAGTATTTT.

The chain has TRBV5-1 and TRBJ2-2; no reliable D call. The germline gives CDR1 SGHRS, CDR2 YFSETQ. V lost 3 bases, J lost 3 bases, and 15 bases lay in between. This CDR3 region has 16 residues. The CDR3 region has the DNA TGCGCCAGCAGCTACTATCGAGTAGAGGACACCGGGGAGCTGTTTTTT. This gives the protein CASSYYRVEDTGELFF.

The genes are TRBV7-2 and TRBJ1-1; D gene unclear. Trimming stripped 1 base from V and 7 bases from J, with 7 bases between. Germline loops: CDR1 SGHTA, CDR2 FQGNSA. The CDR3 spans 12 residues. The chain's CDR3 is CASSLGSGEAFF. The CDR3 nucleotides read TGTGCCAGCAGCTTAGGGTCAGGTGAAGCTTTCTTT. The full variable domain, in which reference TRBV7-2 and TRBJ1-1 provide the parts outside the CDR3, is GAGVSQSPSNKVTEKGKDVELRCDPISGHTALYWYRQSLGQGLEFLIYFQGNSAPDKSGLPSDRFSAERTGGSVSTLTIQRTQQEDSAVYLCASSLGSGEAFFGQGTRLTVV.

The chain couples TRBV7-3 to TRBJ2-1, with 7 bases aligning to TRBD2. V trimming: 0 bases; J trimming: 4 bases; junction bases outside the gene matches: 6. This CDR3 is built from 16 residues. Per the germline V gene, CDR1 is SGHTA and CDR2 is FQGTGA. Here the CDR3 reads CASSLTAGVRYNEQFF. The DNA of the CDR3 is TGTGCCAGCAGCTTAACGGCGGGAGTAAGGTACAATGAGCAGTTCTTC.

The CDR3 loop reads CASSPPQGNQPQHF. The CDR3 DNA is TGTGCCAGCAGCCCCCCCCAGGGCAATCAGCCCCAGCATTTT. The chain recombines TRBV4-2 with TRBJ1-5; D remains ambiguous. Germline loops: CDR1 LGHNA, CDR2 YNFKEQ. The CDR3 consists of 14 residues. Trimming stripped 4 bases from V and 2 bases from J, with 9 bases between.

The rearrangement links TRBV6-6 to TRBJ1-1; TRBD1 aligns across 10 bases. Germline CDR1 is MNHNY and CDR2 is SVGAGI (reference sequence). After removal of 10 bases from V and 1 base from J, the junction contained 6 bases not matched to a gene. The CDR3 is 14 amino acids. The CDR3 loop is CATGTGVANTEAFF. DNA of the CDR3: TGTGCCACTGGGACAGGGGTGGCGAACACTGAAGCTTTCTTT.

The chain combines TRBV9 with TRBJ2-1; 7 bases are a match to TRBD2. This CDR3 has 14 amino acids. Germline V gene lookup returns CDR1 SGDLS and CDR2 YYNGEE. The V and J ends lost 4 bases and 4 bases, in that order; junction bases with no gene match: 5. CDR3 sequence (DNA): TGTGCCAGCAGCTCCGGACTAGGATACAATGAGCAGTTCTTC. Protein product: CASSSGLGYNEQFF. The full variable domain, its missing parts supplied by reference TRBV9 and TRBJ2-1, is DSGVTQTPKHLITATGQRVTLRCSPRSGDLSVYWYQQSLDQGLQFLIQYYNGEERAKGNILERFSAQQFPDLHSELNLSSLELGDSALYFCASSSGLGYNEQFFGPGTRLTVL.

The chain uses TRBV7-3 and TRBJ2-7; TRBD2 aligns across 9 bases. V lost 5 bases, J lost 2 bases, and 7 bases stayed unmatched. This CDR3 is 15 amino acids long. Germline loops: CDR1 SGHTA, CDR2 FQGTGA. CDR3 residues: CASSATSGLTYEQYF. The DNA for the CDR3 is TGTGCCAGCAGCGCGACTAGCGGATTAACCTACGAGCAGTACTTC.

Concerning this clone itself: The sample carries other DNA sequences with the same CDR3. The V gene is TRBV9, the J gene TRBJ1-1; 8 nucleotides align to TRBD1. V was clipped by 3 bases and J by 1 base; unmatched bases: 5. Germline V lookup: CDR1 SGDLS, CDR2 YYNGEE. The CDR3 sequence is 15 residues long. CDR3 residues: CASSARTGRNTEAFF. CDR3 nucleotide sequence: TGTGCCAGCAGCGCTCGGACAGGGCGGAACACTGAAGCTTTCTTT.